Listed below are T cell receptor beta chains from one sample, sequenced in a study of cytomegalovirus exposure and HLA in healthy donors. The protocol was immunoSEQ multiplex PCR, while the TCRdb copy is restricted to in-frame clones and leaves out a portion. Found here are 200,000 to 300,000 clones, 84% of them singletons; the top ten hold roughly 2%. Sequenced sample: PBMCs. These TCRs come from a middle-aged woman in good health and CMV-seropositive. CDR3s include the opening cysteine and the closing phenylalanine or tryptophan.

CASSIRSGGGAGELFF	16	TRBV19
CASTERTGVGYTF	13	TRBV6-6
CASRADRYTEAFF	13	TRBV4-2
CASSQDLAGDPPYNEQFF	18	TRBV4-3
CASSPGPAGEQFF	13	TRBV18
CASSSGQGTEAFF	13	TRBV5-1
CAWSVGGINEQYF	13	TRBV30
CASSPTGGKLNYGYTF	16	TRBV18
CASSALAGVGEQYF	14	TRBV9
CSVAAGFGTDTQYF	14	TRBV29-1
CASSQEPSQATNEKLFF	17	TRBV4-3
CASSLTGTVNTEAFF	15	TRBV28
CASSSFDRNNSPLHF	15	TRBV27
CASSGRDRVQPQHF	14	TRBV19
CASSLEGRETQYF	13	TRBV7-6
CASSPTRAPSYGYTF	15	TRBV9
CASRAGTGNQPQHF	14	TRBV2
CASSLETGGQPQHF	14	TRBV2
CVSTKRETYNEQFF	14	TRBV2
CASSWLGGEQYF	12	TRBV19
CASSLGWTSSGYEQYF	16	TRBV7-2
CASSVWTGVVSGANVLTF	18	TRBV19
CASSLFSPTNEKLFF	15	TRBV6-1
CSVGQGGYGYTF	12	TRBV29-1
CASSRTGGNNSPLHF	15	TRBV27
CASSLDTADYGYTF	14	TRBV5-5
CASSPQSGSVTDTQYF	16	TRBV2
CASSLALPSSQETQYF	16	TRBV7-9
CASSLSNRGHEKLFF	15	TRBV27
CASSLRLAGTDTQYF	15	TRBV7-2
CASSLGLNNEQFF	13	TRBV5-1
CASSSQGAAETQYF	14	TRBV5-1
CASSLGTGSYEQYF	14	TRBV7-2
CASSQLAGGAYEQYF	15	TRBV6-5
CATSDRGRDTEAFF	14	TRBV28